The following is a TCR beta chain sequence with its context. The source of the sample is a study of blood T cell repertoires in COVID-19. Sequenced by immunoSEQ multiplex PCR; TCRdb stores in-frame clones only, minus some. Of 280,000 or so clones listed, over 75% are singletons. From germline, CDR1 is SGHNT and CDR2 YYREEE (reference sequence). The length of the CDR3 is 15 residues. V trimming: 4 bases; J trimming: 2 bases; junction bases outside the gene matches: 5. The source is a human donor in a cohort sampled during active COVID-19. This sequence joins TRBV5-4 and TRBJ2-3; 9 nucleotides agree with TRBD2. The source material was peripheral blood. The CDR3 protein is CASSPGLANTDTQYF. The CDR3 DNA reads TGTGCCAGCAGCCCGGGACTAGCAAACACAGATACGCAGTATTTT.